The T cell receptor (beta chain) described here comes from a study of CD8 T cells in Susac syndrome. Study results and limitations: A relatively small number of individuals underwent TCR sequencing and HLA analysis.

An amount of RNA that ranged from roughly 0.5 to 1 ug was reverse transcribed with random hexamers. Across 54 Vbeta and 13 Jbeta, TCR beta CDR3 was amplified with immunoSEQ multiplex PCR. Each CDR3 protein gets one entry after TCRdb re-called the immunoSEQ multiplex PCR reads with MiXCR. The sample has roughly 200,000 distinct CDR3 sequences; about 95% are singletons. Germline V gives CDR1 MNHEY, CDR2 SVGAGI. Trimming took off 5 bases at V and 4 bases at J, with 13 bases between the two ends. The CDR3 loop spans 14 amino acids. In the case of this clonotype: Its antigen remains unidentified.

The control group consisted of healthy donors matched for age and sex. Negative isolation yielded CD4+ and CD8+ T cells, and FACS enriched TEMRA cells. The sample comprised CD4+ T cells from PBMCs. The receptor comes from a human donor in good health. The chain links TRBV6-5 to TRBJ2-3; D unclear. CDR3 sequence: CASSHPPAPDTQYF. CDR3 nucleotide sequence: TGTGCCAGCAGTCACCCCCCAGCGCCAGATACGCAGTATTTT.